These 19 T cell receptor beta chains were sequenced from one sample in a study of T cells in Graves' hyperthyroidism and ophthalmopathy. From RNA transcripts, TCR beta CDR3 regions were amplified. The HTBI set primed first-round TCR CDR3 RT-PCR. In TCRdb, the multiplex PCR reads were re-called with MiXCR into one record per CDR3 protein. This table holds some 490,000 distinct CDR3 sequences, about 20% found once. Sequenced sample: blood. Source of these receptors: a woman aged 65 to 85 with Graves' ophthalmopathy.

The table lists this clonotype with a few counts. The chain links TRBV28 to TRBJ2-1, with 8 bases aligning to TRBD2. CDR1 MDHEN and CDR2 SYDVKM come from the germline V gene. CDR3 length: 16 amino acids. The ends lost 4 bases at V and 0 bases at J; junction bases unmatched: 5. CDR3 DNA: TGTGCCAGCAGTTGGCCGGGGGGGAGCTCCTACAATGAGCAGTTCTTC. Amino acids: CASSWPGGSSYNEQFF.

The sample holds a few counts of this clonotype. The chain is built from TRBV5-8 and TRBJ2-1, with D possibly TRBD2 on 5 matching bases. The CDR3 length is 15 residues. Germline V gene data show CDR1 as SGHTS and CDR2 as YDEGEE. With 3 bases removed from V and 1 base from J, the gap between germline ends came to 11 bases. The CDR3 loop is CASSYGVGSYNEQFF. The CDR3 DNA reads TGTGCCAGCAGCTACGGGGTAGGGTCCTACAATGAGCAGTTCTTC.

The V and J genes are TRBV10-2 and TRBJ1-4, with 8 bases that match TRBD1. Germline assignment: CDR1 WSHSY and CDR2 SAAADI. The CDR3 is made up of 15 amino acids. J was trimmed by 3 bases and V by 3 bases; bases with no gene match: 3. CDR3 residues: CASSEGTGPNEKLFF. The CDR3 coding sequence is TGCGCCAGCAGTGAAGGGACAGGCCCTAATGAAAAACTGTTTTTT.

This clonotype was observed a handful of times. The gene calls are TRBV3-1 and TRBJ1-2; D is perhaps TRBD1 (5 bases). Looked up from germline, CDR1 is LGHDT and CDR2 is YNNKEL (reference sequence). V was trimmed by 4 bases and J by 6 bases, leaving 15 bases between them. CDR3 length equals 14 residues. This CDR3 reads CASSRGTQGDGYTF. For the CDR3, the DNA is TGTGCCAGCAGCCGAGGGACCCAAGGGGATGGCTACACCTTC.

The chain joins TRBV28 to TRBJ1-2; 8 bases fit TRBD1. V lost 3 bases and J lost 6; bases outside the gene matches: 0. Germline lookup yields CDR1 MDHEN and CDR2 SYDVKM. The CDR3 totals 12 residues. CDR3 nucleotide sequence: TGTGCCAGCAGTTTGACAGGGGATGGCTACACCTTC. It is translated as CASSLTGDGYTF.

This clonotype was detected only a few times. This chain joins TRBV2 and TRBJ2-1; 11 nucleotides match TRBD2. The CDR3 has 14 amino acids. V lost 8 bases and J lost 7; bases outside the gene matches: 7. CDR1 SNHLY and CDR2 FYNNEI come from the germline V gene. This CDR3 is CASGRLAGLNEQFF. Here the CDR3 DNA reads TGTGCCAGCGGGAGACTAGCGGGATTGAATGAGCAGTTCTTC. Using reference TRBV2 and TRBJ2-1 for the parts outside the CDR3, the full variable domain is EPEVTQTPSHQVTQMGQEVILRCVPISNHLYFYWYRQILGQKVEFLVSFYNNEISEKSEIFDDQFSVERPDGSNFTLKIRSTKLEDSAMYFCASGRLAGLNEQFFGPGTRLTVL.

CDR3 protein: CASSLDVTSAEQYF. The DNA of the CDR3 is TGTGCCAGCAGCTTAGACGTGACTAGTGCCGAGCAGTACTTC. The chain has TRBV7-9 and TRBJ2-7; maybe TRBD2 (6 bases). CDR3 length: 14 amino acids. V lost 1 base and J lost 6, with 13 bases in between. Germline V CDR1 and CDR2: SEHNR, FQNEAQ (reference sequence).

The chain couples TRBV2 to TRBJ2-7, with D maybe TRBD2 (5 bases). The CDR3 contains 14 residues. V was trimmed by 5 bases and J by 0 bases, leaving 11 bases between them. The germline CDR1 and CDR2 sequences are SNHLY and FYNNEI. The CDR3 spells CASSYTSSSYEQYF. For the CDR3, the DNA is TGTGCCAGCAGTTATACTAGTAGCTCCTACGAGCAGTACTTC.

V is TRBV9 and J is TRBJ1-1, with D possibly TRBD1 on 5 matching bases. CDR1 and CDR2 (germline): SGDLS, YYNGEE. This CDR3 contains 12 residues. V was shortened by 0 bases and J by 10 bases, with 10 bases between the two germline ends. CDR3: CASSVVPGPAFF. CDR3 nucleotide sequence: TGTGCCAGCAGCGTAGTGCCAGGGCCAGCTTTCTTT.

This clonotype was seen repeatedly, ten times or more. This sequence joins TRBV7-2 and TRBJ2-5; D is unresolved. Trimming stripped 1 base from V and 3 bases from J, with 9 bases between. The CDR3 runs 14 residues. Germline assignment: CDR1 SGHTA and CDR2 FQGNSA. In DNA form, the CDR3 reads TGTGCCAGCAGCTTAGGGCGCTTGAAAGAGACCCAGTACTTC. Residues: CASSLGRLKETQYF.

V gene TRBV19 combines with J gene TRBJ1-3, with D hard to call. The CDR3 spans 14 residues. V lost 7 bases to trimming and J lost 3 bases, with 13 bases between them. CDR1 is LNHDA, CDR2 SQIVND, per germline (reference sequence). This chain's CDR3 is CASTSPEIGNTIYF. CDR3 bases: TGTGCCAGTACCTCCCCAGAAATTGGAAACACCATATATTTT.

The V gene is TRBV4-2, the J gene TRBJ1-1; D ambiguous. The CDR3 has 15 amino acids. Germline V gene sequence: CDR1 LGHNA, CDR2 YNFKEQ. The V gene lost 0 bases and the J gene lost 1 base, with 9 bases spanning the gap. CDR3 sequence reads: CASSQELQKNTEAFF. CDR3 DNA: TGTGCCAGCAGCCAAGAGCTACAGAAGAACACTGAAGCTTTCTTT.

The chain couples TRBV20-1 to TRBJ2-7, with 7 bases fitting TRBD2. Germline trimming cut 1 base from V and 3 bases from J; bases unmatched to any gene: 3. The CDR3 has 13 residues. Germline V lookup: CDR1 DFQATT, CDR2 SNEGSKA (reference sequence). The CDR3 sequence is CSARGTRVYEQYF. For the CDR3, the DNA is TGCAGTGCTAGAGGGACTAGAGTCTACGAGCAGTACTTC.

The chain links TRBV5-1 to TRBJ2-5, with TRBD1 as a possible D gene (6 bases). CDR1 SGHRS and CDR2 YFSETQ come from the germline V gene. The CDR3 runs 14 residues. The V and J ends lost 0 bases and 4 bases respectively, with 10 bases between them. In DNA form, the CDR3 reads TGCGCCAGCAGCTTGGGACAGGTTCGAGAGACCCAGTACTTC. This codes for CASSLGQVRETQYF.

This clonotype was seen only a few times. The gene calls are TRBV2 and TRBJ1-2; D is unresolved. Germline assignment: CDR1 SNHLY and CDR2 FYNNEI. V was trimmed by 6 bases and J by 8 bases, leaving 19 bases between them. The CDR3 extends over 14 amino acids. In DNA form, the CDR3 reads TGTGCCAGCAGGGCGCGGGTCACCACTTGGGGCTACACCTTC. This sequence encodes CASRARVTTWGYTF.

The rearrangement uses TRBV7-2 and TRBJ2-7; weak D call: TRBD2 (5 bases). Germline V lookup: CDR1 SGHTA, CDR2 FQGNSA. The CDR3 loop spans 15 amino acids. V was pared by 5 bases and J by 0 bases, with 14 bases between. The CDR3, as DNA: TGTGCCAGCAGCCCGAGCGGTCTAAGCTCCTACGAGCAGTACTTC. Translation: CASSPSGLSSYEQYF.

This clonotype was seen once. The J gene is TRBJ2-5, the V gene TRBV10-3; D may be TRBD2 (6 bases). This CDR3 region has 14 residues. Per the germline V gene, CDR1 is ENHRY and CDR2 is SYGVKD. The CDR3 coding sequence is TGTGCACCCGCCCACGGGAGTACGTTGAAGACCCAGTACTTC. Translated, it gives CAPAHGSTLKTQYF.

The sample holds many counts of this clonotype. The CDR3 DNA is TGTGCCAGCAGCCCGACAGGCGGGAGGGCCAGAACCGAGCAGTTCTTC. It yields the protein CASSPTGGRARTEQFF. The chain joins TRBV28 to TRBJ2-1; TRBD2 agrees at 9 bases. The CDR3 runs to 16 residues. CDR1 and CDR2 (germline): MDHEN, SYDVKM. V was clipped by 6 bases and J by 10 bases; unmatched bases: 16. Full variable domain (remainder filled in from reference TRBV28 and TRBJ2-1): DVKVTQSSRYLVKRTGEKVFLECVQDMDHENMFWYRQDPGLGLRLIYFSYDVKMKEKGDIPEGYSVSREKKERFSLILESASTNQTSMYLCASSPTGGRARTEQFFGPGTRLTVL.

As for this clonotype: The CDR3 end shows no conserved phenylalanine or tryptophan, and so a read error is likely. The chain links TRBV6-1 to TRBJ2-2; 8 nucleotides agree with TRBD1. The CDR3 consists of 16 residues. The J segment lost 5 bases and the V segment lost 2 bases, leaving 7 bases of the junction unmatched. The germline gives CDR1 MNHNS, CDR2 SASEGT. The CDR3 loop is CASSEPRTGRTGELFL. The CDR3 DNA follows: TGTGCCAGCAGTGAACCTAGGACAGGGAGGACCGGGGAGCTGTTTCTT.